By frequency in the sample, the clone carrying this T cell receptor (gamma chain) is large. This entry is derived from a study of gamma delta lymphoproliferative disorders and STAT genes. The receptor sequences were amplified from genomic DNA of peripheral blood mononuclear cells. Germline trimming cut 2 bases from V and 3 bases from J; bases unmatched to any gene: 6. Germline assignment: CDR1 VENAVY and CDR2 YDSYNSRV. The CDR3 covers 15 residues. TCRdb reanalysed the multiplex PCR reads with CATT. The table includes 1,000 to 1,500 gamma-chain clones, 15% detected once. The sample taken for sequencing was blood. This TCR was recovered from a human donor in good health. This chain joins TRGV8 and TRGJP2. The J gene was not available in TCRdb and was assigned here by matching the DNA to germline segments. CDR3 amino acids: CATWDTPGSDWIKTF. DNA for the CDR3: TGTGCCACCTGGGATACCCCGGGTAGTGATTGGATCAAGACGTTT.